This record looks at one T cell receptor (beta chain) sequence and its context. Its antigen is as yet unknown. The V gene lost 8 bases and the J gene lost 1 base, with 8 bases spanning the gap. The CDR3 runs to 12 residues. In germline, CDR1 is SGHAT, CDR2 FQNNGV. The data derive from a study of OX40 agonist ivuxolimab in advanced cancers. Study-wide results and caveats: At 0.1 to 3.0 mg/kg and by week 6, CD4+ and CD8+ T cells in the blood had expanded clonally.

Here immunoSEQ multiplex PCR was the method, and the copy in TCRdb shows in-frame clones only, minus some. The sample includes about 36,000 clones, 88% of them seen just once. V usage is TRBV11-2 and J usage is TRBJ1-1; D gene uncertain. This TCR came from an adult with an advanced solid tumor such as melanoma, head and neck, liver or kidney cancer. The sequencing used CD4+ or CD8+ T cells sorted from blood, collected in a trial of the OX40 agonist ivuxolimab. For the CDR3, the DNA is TGTGCCAGCGGCAGCTCGAACACTGAAGCTTTCTTT. Encoded protein: CASGSSNTEAFF.